The rows below give T cell receptor beta chains drawn from one sample of a study of OX40 agonist ivuxolimab in advanced cancers. TCRdb's table, derived via immunoSEQ multiplex PCR, lists solely in-frame clones and lacks some. The table lists fewer than 65,000 clones, just under 90% of them singletons. This specimen was CD4+ or CD8+ T cells sorted from blood, taken in a trial of the OX40 agonist ivuxolimab. The receptors here all came from an adult with an advanced solid tumor such as melanoma, head and neck, liver or kidney cancer. The CDR3 runs from the conserved cysteine through the conserved F or W. A D gene is named only where the DNA matches it firmly. Size tells how often a clone was seen (once, few, many) or the class of an expanded clone, and some rows leave it out.

J gene: TRBJ2-2
V gene: TRBV5-4
clone size: .
D gene: .
CDR3 DNA: TGTGCCAGCACCATCGGGGGCCCCGGGGAGCTGTTTTTT
CDR3 protein: CASTIGGPGELFF

J gene: TRBJ2-5
V gene: TRBV11-2
clone size: .
D gene: TRBD1
CDR3 DNA: TGTGCCAGCAGCCAAGGACAGGGGGCTGGGGAGACCCAGTACTTC
CDR3 protein: CASSQGQGAGETQYF

J gene: TRBJ2-5
V gene: TRBV5-1
clone size: .
D gene: TRBD2
CDR3 DNA: TGCGCCAGCAGTTCCTCACTAGCGCCCCAAGAGACCCAGTACTTC
CDR3 protein: CASSSSLAPQETQYF

J gene: TRBJ1-4
V gene: TRBV28
clone size: .
D gene: TRBD1
CDR3 DNA: TGTGCCAGCAGACGGCCGGGACAGGCCCTGTTTTTT
CDR3 protein: CASRRPGQALFF

J gene: TRBJ1-2
V gene: TRBV14
clone size: .
D gene: .
CDR3 DNA: TGTGCCAGCAGCGATTACTATGGCTACACCTTC
CDR3 protein: CASSDYYGYTF

J gene: TRBJ1-2
V gene: TRBV7-8
clone size: once
D gene: .
CDR3 DNA: TGTGCCAGCAGCTTACTTGAGACGGATGGCTACACCTTC
CDR3 protein: CASSLLETDGYTF

J gene: TRBJ1-2
V gene: TRBV7-9
clone size: .
D gene: TRBD1
CDR3 DNA: TGTGCCAGCAGCCGGGACAGGGGTAACTATGGCTACACCTTC
CDR3 protein: CASSRDRGNYGYTF

J gene: TRBJ2-2
V gene: TRBV30
clone size: .
D gene: .
CDR3 DNA: TGTGCCTGGGAACCAGGGGGGACCGGGGAGCTGTTTTTT
CDR3 protein: CAWEPGGTGELFF

J gene: TRBJ2-7
V gene: TRBV6-5
clone size: .
D gene: .
CDR3 DNA: TGTGCCAGCAGACCGGGAAGTTTCTACGAGCAGTACTTC
CDR3 protein: CASRPGSFYEQYF

J gene: TRBJ1-3
V gene: TRBV18
clone size: .
D gene: .
CDR3 DNA: TGTGCCAGCTCACCACCGGGACTCCAGAGCTCTGGAAACACCATATATTTT
CDR3 protein: CASSPPGLQSSGNTIYF

J gene: TRBJ2-3
V gene: TRBV7-2
clone size: .
D gene: .
CDR3 DNA: TGTGCCAGCAGCTTAGCGGGAGTGACAGATACGCAGTATTTT
CDR3 protein: CASSLAGVTDTQYF

J gene: TRBJ2-7
V gene: TRBV28
clone size: .
D gene: .
CDR3 DNA: TGTGCCAGCAGCCCACGCGGGATCCGGGACCTCTACGAGCAGTACTTC
CDR3 protein: CASSPRGIRDLYEQYF

J gene: TRBJ2-5
V gene: TRBV19
clone size: .
D gene: TRBD2
CDR3 DNA: TGTGCCACCCAGGGACTAGCGGGATACCAAGAGACCCAGTACTTC
CDR3 protein: CATQGLAGYQETQYF

J gene: TRBJ2-5
V gene: TRBV7-2
clone size: .
D gene: .
CDR3 DNA: TGTGCCAGCAGTTCATCGGGCCAAGAGACCCAGTACTTC
CDR3 protein: CASSSSGQETQYF

J gene: TRBJ1-5
V gene: TRBV28
clone size: once
D gene: .
CDR3 DNA: TGTGCCAGCAGTTTAGGGGTGAATCAGCCCCAGCATTTT
CDR3 protein: CASSLGVNQPQHF

J gene: TRBJ2-2
V gene: TRBV5-5
clone size: .
D gene: TRBD1
CDR3 DNA: TGTGCCAGCAGCTTACAGGGGGGCACCGGGGAGCTGTTTTTT
CDR3 protein: CASSLQGGTGELFF

J gene: TRBJ1-1
V gene: TRBV25-1
clone size: .
D gene: .
CDR3 DNA: TGTGCCAGCAGTGAATACACAGATTCTGAAGCTTTCTTT
CDR3 protein: CASSEYTDSEAFF